The 23 T cell receptor beta chains below were found in one sample sequenced in a study of vaccination and CD4 T cells after COVID-19. Oncomine TCR Beta short-read sequencing was applied to DNA from cultured CD4+ T cells. One entry per CDR3 protein results from TCRdb running MiXCR on the PCR reads. Of more than 12,000 distinct CDR3 sequences listed, about a fifth are singletons. Their antigen targets remain unknown. Treatment: roughly ten-day PBMC culture with coronavirus spike peptide pools or control peptides (ViraFEST assay). The starting material was CD4+ T cells from blood, cultured in vitro, obtained before SARS-CoV-2 vaccination. Receptors originate from a human donor who received a COVID-19 vaccine.

The chain recombines TRBV21-1 with TRBJ2-3; no check of the table's D call, TRBD2, against the DNA was made. TRBV21-1 is assigned pseudogene status. This CDR3 contains 16 residues. CDR3 in DNA: TGTGCCAGCATCGTACAATGGACTAGCCAAGGAGATACGCAGTATTTT. Its protein product is CASIVQWTSQGDTQYF.

J is TRBJ1-5 and V is TRBV6-1; 8 positions match TRBD1. J gave up 1 base and V 6 bases, and 11 bases lay outside the gene matches. From germline, CDR1 is MNHNS and CDR2 SASEGT. The CDR3 covers 17 residues. In nucleotides, the CDR3 is TGTGCCAGCAGGCAGGGGGCTCAGGGTTGGAGCAATCAGCCCCAGCATTTT. Amino acids: CASRQGAQGWSNQPQHF.

This clonotype was detected a few times. This chain connects TRBV25-1 to TRBJ1-6; D call uncertain. This CDR3 region has 14 residues. V gave up 2 bases and J gave up 6 bases, with 8 bases separating them. From germline, CDR1 is MGHDK and CDR2 SYGVNS. The CDR3 reads CASSELRANSPLHF. In DNA form, the CDR3 reads TGTGCCAGCAGTGAACTTCGAGCTAATTCACCCCTCCACTTT.

The chain links TRBV7-8 to TRBJ2-2; 7 nucleotides agree with TRBD1. The CDR3 contains 16 residues. V was pared by 6 bases and J by 2 bases, with 9 bases of the junction left unmatched. The germline CDR1 and CDR2 sequences are SGHVS and FQNEAQ. The CDR3 reads CASRRQGSLNTGELFF. The CDR3 DNA reads as TGTGCCAGCAGACGACAGGGATCCTTAAACACCGGGGAGCTGTTTTTT.

The V and J genes are TRBV2 and TRBJ2-5; 7 positions match TRBD1. This CDR3 comprises 14 residues. From germline, CDR1 is SNHLY and CDR2 FYNNEI. Germline trimming cut 5 bases from V and 1 base from J; bases unmatched to any gene: 4. Here the CDR3 DNA reads TGTGCCAGCAGTACAAGGACAGGCCAAGAGACCCAGTACTTC. Translated: CASSTRTGQETQYF.

In this sample, this clonotype turned up a few times. The rearrangement joins TRBV5-4 to TRBJ2-3, with D possibly TRBD1 on 6 matching bases. Between the trimmed V and J ends, which lost 0 bases and 0 bases, there was a span of 11 bases. Looked up from germline, CDR1 is SGHNT and CDR2 is YYREEE (reference sequence). The CDR3 is 16 residues long. The CDR3 reads CASSLAQQGSTDTQYF. The CDR3 DNA reads as TGTGCCAGCAGCTTGGCCCAACAGGGCAGCACAGATACGCAGTATTTT.

This chain links TRBV10-3 with TRBJ1-2; 9 positions match TRBD1. The V and J ends lost 7 bases and 4 bases, in that order; junction bases with no gene match: 4. The germline V gene encodes CDR1 ENHRY and CDR2 SYGVKD. This CDR3 spans 13 amino acids. The CDR3 reads CAITVTGGYGYTF. Here the CDR3 DNA reads TGTGCCATCACCGTGACAGGGGGCTATGGCTACACCTTC.

The chain employs TRBV5-8 and TRBJ2-1; D is perhaps TRBD1 or TRBD2 (5 bases each). This CDR3 is built from 13 residues. The germline V gene encodes CDR1 SGHTS and CDR2 YDEGEE. Trimming cost V 2 bases and J 8 bases, with 11 bases left between them. CDR3 bases: TGTGCCAGCAGCTTTATCCGGGGCCATGAGCAGTTCTTC. Amino acids: CASSFIRGHEQFF.

A few counts support this clonotype. V gene TRBV20-1 combines with J gene TRBJ2-7; unclear D gene. V lost 6 bases and J 0 bases, leaving 6 bases between the germline ends. CDR3 length equals 11 residues. CDR1 is DFQATT, CDR2 SNEGSKA, per germline (reference sequence). The DNA of the CDR3 is TGCAGTGCGGGCGGCTCCTACGAGCAGTACTTC. It specifies CSAGGSYEQYF.

The J gene is TRBJ2-3, the V gene TRBV5-1; maybe TRBD2 (6 bases). The CDR3 runs 14 residues. Germline CDR1 and CDR2: SGHRS and YFSETQ. V gave up 3 bases and J gave up 3 bases, with 11 bases separating them. CDR3 sequence (DNA): TGCGCCAGCAGCTCTAGCGTCGAAACAGATACGCAGTATTTT. Translating it yields CASSSSVETDTQYF.

This clonotype turned up a few times. This chain connects TRBV11-2 to TRBJ1-1; no clear D. Germline values: CDR1 SGHAT, CDR2 FQNNGV. The CDR3 is made up of 17 amino acids. Between the trimmed V and J ends, which lost 5 bases and 3 bases, there was a span of 22 bases. DNA for the CDR3: TGTGCCAGCAGCCGACCGGGCCGTAAGATCTTGGACACTGAAGCTTTCTTT. Amino acid sequence: CASSRPGRKILDTEAFF. The full variable domain, completed using reference TRBV11-2 and TRBJ1-1, is EAGVAQSPRYKIIEKRQSVAFWCNPISGHATLYWYQQILGQGPKLLIQFQNNGVVDDSQLPKDRFSAERLKGVDSTLKIQPAKLEDSAVYLCASSRPGRKILDTEAFFGQGTRLTVV.

This clonotype came up a few times. CDR3 DNA: TGCAGTGCTAGAGAGATACGGACAGGGGGAAATTACGAGCAGTACTTC. Encoded protein: CSAREIRTGGNYEQYF. This rearrangement joins TRBV20-1 to TRBJ2-7; 10 bases agree with TRBD1. J was trimmed by 4 bases and V by 0 bases; bases with no gene match: 9. The CDR3 extends over 16 amino acids. Germline loops: CDR1 DFQATT, CDR2 SNEGSKA (reference sequence).

The genes are TRBV11-3 and TRBJ2-1; 10 bases align to TRBD2. Trimming cost V 4 bases and J 8 bases; bases outside gene matches: 8. The germline gives CDR1 SGHNT, CDR2 YENEEA. CDR3 size: 15 residues. As DNA, the CDR3 is TGTGCCAGCAGCTCAAAGCGGGGGGGCAGCTATGAGCAGTTCTTC. It specifies CASSSKRGGSYEQFF.

The V gene is TRBV11-2, the J gene TRBJ1-1, with D perhaps TRBD1 (6 bases). Germline CDR1 SGHAT, CDR2 FQNNGV. This CDR3 is built from 15 residues. V lost 0 bases to trimming and J lost 5 bases, with 13 bases between them. CDR3 nucleotide sequence: TGTGCCAGCAGCTTAGATCAGGGGATCTGGACTGAAGCTTTCTTT. It is translated as CASSLDQGIWTEAFF. The whole variable domain, filled in from reference TRBV11-2 and TRBJ1-1, reads EAGVAQSPRYKIIEKRQSVAFWCNPISGHATLYWYQQILGQGPKLLIQFQNNGVVDDSQLPKDRFSAERLKGVDSTLKIQPAKLEDSAVYLCASSLDQGIWTEAFFGQGTRLTVV.

Only a few counts were recorded for this clonotype. V gene TRBV30 combines with J gene TRBJ2-2; TRBD2 matches 13 bases. This CDR3 comprises 15 residues. Germline lookup yields CDR1 GTSNPN and CDR2 SVGIG (reference sequence). The ends lost 0 bases at V and 6 bases at J; junction bases unmatched: 1. CDR3 loop: CAWSVTSGGAGELFF. The CDR3 DNA reads as TGTGCCTGGAGTGTCACTAGCGGGGGGGCCGGGGAGCTGTTTTTT.

The chain uses TRBV12-3 or TRBV12-4 and TRBJ1-5; 10 bases line up with TRBD1. The CDR3 consists of 15 residues. The V gene end was trimmed by 6 bases and the J gene end by 2 bases; junction bases not matched to a gene: 4. CDR3 sequence reads: CASSRGTGGNQPQHF. The CDR3 bases are TGTGCCAGCAGCCGAGGGACAGGGGGCAATCAGCCCCAGCATTTT.

This clonotype has more than one count but fewer than ten. The chain employs TRBV6-5 and TRBJ1-1; no clear D. CDR1 is MNHEY, CDR2 SVGAGI, per germline. Trimming stripped 0 bases from V and 6 bases from J, with 14 bases between. The CDR3 runs 15 residues. The CDR3 DNA is TGTGCCAGCAGTTACTCAGTCGGGGTTTCAGCTGAAGCTTTCTTT. Encoded protein: CASSYSVGVSAEAFF.

This clonotype showed up just a few times. The chain recombines TRBV2 with TRBJ1-1; TRBD1 is a possible D gene (5 bases). The V end lost 1 base, the J end lost 4 bases, and 13 bases lay between the germline ends. This CDR3 is built from 15 residues. Per the germline V gene, CDR1 is SNHLY and CDR2 is FYNNEI. The CDR3 loop is CASSEDRGGLTEAFF. In nucleotides, the CDR3 is TGTGCCAGCAGTGAAGATCGGGGGGGTCTCACTGAAGCTTTCTTT.

To note about this clonotype: Because it lacks the conserved phenylalanine or tryptophan at the end, this CDR3 is likely a read error. The CDR3 region is CASSIKGHSPLHL. For the CDR3, the DNA is TGTGCCAGTAGTATTAAGGGCCATTCACCCCTCCACCTT. This chain connects TRBV19 to TRBJ1-6; the D is unclear. Germline CDR1 reads LNHDA; CDR2 reads SQIVND (reference sequence). The length of the CDR3 is 13 residues. Trimming left V 3 bases short and J 8 bases short, with 8 bases between.

This clonotype was seen only a few times. The CDR3 nucleotides read TGTGCCAGCTCACCGATGGGGAGCAATCAGCCCCAGCATTTT. This translates into CASSPMGSNQPQHF. The gene calls are TRBV18 and TRBJ1-5; D not certain. Trimming left V 3 bases short and J 1 base short, with 7 bases between. CDR3 length: 14 residues. Germline V gives CDR1 KGHSH, CDR2 LQKENI.

In its sample, this clonotype was seen once. This chain connects TRBV6-2 or TRBV6-3 to TRBJ2-7, with TRBD1 matching over 7 bases. J was trimmed by 0 bases and V by 0 bases; bases with no gene match: 8. Germline V gene sequence: CDR1 MNHEY, CDR2 SVGEGT. The CDR3 contains 17 residues. As DNA, the CDR3 is TGTGCCAGCAGTTACTCGGGGGCGAAGGGGGCCTCCTACGAGCAGTACTTC. It translates to CASSYSGAKGASYEQYF.

The V gene is TRBV14, the J gene TRBJ1-6; D is unclear. Germline lookup yields CDR1 SGHDN and CDR2 FVKESK. The CDR3 extends over 15 amino acids. V was pared by 1 base and J by 5 bases, with 9 bases between. CDR3 in DNA: TGTGCCAGCAGCCAAGTATCAGTTAATAATTCACCCCTCCACTTT. This translates into CASSQVSVNNSPLHF.

The chain couples TRBV30 to TRBJ1-6, with D uncertain. The germline V gene has CDR1 GTSNPN and CDR2 SVGIG (reference sequence). Trimming took 2 bases from V and 6 from J, leaving 8 bases between them. There are 13 residues in the CDR3. The CDR3, as DNA: TGTGCCTGGAGTTTTCGGGGTAATTCACCCCTCCACTTT. Its translation: CAWSFRGNSPLHF.